Below are 21 T cell receptor beta chains sequenced from a single sample in a study of T cells and Merkel cell carcinoma outcomes. Only in-frame clones appear in the TCRdb table, and some are missing; sequencing was by immunoSEQ multiplex PCR. The table has about 15,000 clones, about nine tenths seen once. The sequenced sample consisted of tumor tissue from Merkel cell carcinoma. The source is a human donor with Merkel cell carcinoma.

The chain recombines TRBV7-2 with TRBJ2-5, with 7 nucleotides matching TRBD2. Germline V CDR1 and CDR2: SGHTA, FQGNSA. The CDR3 has 16 amino acids. J gave up 7 bases and V 5 bases, and 16 bases lay outside the gene matches. CDR3 nucleotide sequence: TGTGCCAGCAGCCCCCAAGCGGGGATCCCTCGGGGGACCCAGTACTTC. This encodes CASSPQAGIPRGTQYF.

The genes are TRBV30 and TRBJ1-6; 8 bases agree with TRBD1. Looked up from germline, CDR1 is GTSNPN and CDR2 is SVGIG (reference sequence). The CDR3 is 15 residues long. V lost 0 bases, J lost 9 bases, and 7 bases stayed unmatched. The CDR3 is CAWSVGLQGGSPLHF. The CDR3 DNA reads TGTGCCTGGAGTGTTGGGTTACAGGGGGGTTCACCCCTCCACTTT.

V usage is TRBV5-5 and J usage is TRBJ2-7; 11 bases line up with TRBD2. The CDR3 is made up of 15 amino acids. Per the germline V gene, CDR1 is SGHKS and CDR2 is YYEKEE (reference sequence). Trimming at V came to 4 bases and at J to 7 bases, leaving 10 bases not matched to a gene. The CDR3, as DNA: TGTGCCAGCAGCAGTAGCGGGAGGGCTTTTGGAGAGCAGTACTTC. Protein sequence: CASSSSGRAFGEQYF.

This clone showed up just once. The gene calls are TRBV12-5 and TRBJ2-2, with 9 bases matching TRBD1. Germline CDR1 LGHNT, CDR2 FRNRAP. After removal of 5 bases from V and 3 bases from J, the junction contained 4 bases not matched to a gene. CDR3 size: 15 residues. This CDR3 reads CASGPGQGYTGELFF. DNA of the CDR3: TGTGCTAGTGGTCCGGGACAGGGATACACCGGGGAGCTGTTTTTT.

This clone was seen more than once but under ten times. The V and J genes are TRBV5-1 and TRBJ2-5, with 9 bases that match TRBD1. This CDR3 is built from 19 residues. CDR1 and CDR2 (germline): SGHRS, YFSETQ. The junction had 21 bases not matched to a gene; V was cut back by 4 bases and J by 5 bases. CDR3 nucleotide sequence: TGCGCCAGCAGCCGATGGGGGCGTGGCGGGACAGGGTTGCGGGAGACCCAGTACTTC. Protein sequence: CASSRWGRGGTGLRETQYF.

This chain uses TRBV2 with TRBJ2-7; D is ambiguous. In germline, CDR1 is SNHLY, CDR2 FYNNEI. The ends were cut back, 3 bases at V and 3 bases at J, with 6 bases in the middle. The CDR3 covers 12 residues. CDR3 protein: CASSEGGYEQYF. Written as DNA, the CDR3 is TGTGCCAGCAGTGAGGGTGGCTACGAGCAGTACTTC.

This clone came up a few times. Other nucleotide sequences in the sample specify the same CDR3. The chain uses TRBV2 and TRBJ2-2; D possibly corresponds to TRBD1 (5 bases). The CDR3 contains 16 residues. V was cut by 3 bases and J by 0 bases, with 11 bases left in between. CDR1 SNHLY and CDR2 FYNNEI come from the germline V gene. The DNA of the CDR3 is TGTGCCAGCAGTGACAGGGATCCGGCGAACACCGGGGAGCTGTTTTTT. Protein sequence: CASSDRDPANTGELFF.

This clone has a single count. The chain recombines TRBV15 with TRBJ2-3; tentatively, D is TRBD1 (6 bases). Germline assignment: CDR1 LNHNV and CDR2 YYDKDF (reference sequence). V was pared by 4 bases and J by 0 bases, with 26 bases between. The length of the CDR3 is 20 residues. The CDR3 bases are TGTGCCACCAGCACCGACCTGATACCGGGACACCCGAGTAGCACAGATACGCAGTATTTT. It encodes CATSTDLIPGHPSSTDTQYF.

V and J are TRBV5-6 and TRBJ2-4; D gene uncertain. V gave up 4 bases and J gave up 9 bases, with 17 bases separating them. The CDR3 has 14 residues. Germline V gene data show CDR1 as SGHDT and CDR2 as YYEEEE. CDR3 in amino acids: CASSLRVQKGIQYF. CDR3 DNA: TGTGCCAGCAGCCTCCGGGTCCAAAAAGGCATTCAGTACTTC.

This sequence joins TRBV7-3 and TRBJ1-1; the match to TRBD1 covers 7 bases. CDR1 is SGHTA and CDR2 is FQGTGA in the germline V gene. Losses at the gene ends were 5 bases for V and 4 bases for J; bases not matched to a gene: 4. The CDR3 length is 13 residues. The CDR3 loop is CASSPGGITEAFF. The CDR3 nucleotides read TGTGCCAGCAGCCCAGGGGGTATCACTGAAGCTTTCTTT.

The rearrangement links TRBV30 to TRBJ2-3; 7 bases are a match to TRBD2. Looked up from germline, CDR1 is GTSNPN and CDR2 is SVGIG (reference sequence). Unmatched junction bases numbered 0, after V lost 0 bases and J lost 0 bases. CDR3 size: 14 residues. The CDR3 sequence is CAWSVSGSTDTQYF. The CDR3 region has the DNA TGTGCCTGGAGTGTTAGCGGGAGCACAGATACGCAGTATTTT.

This sequence joins TRBV11-2 and TRBJ1-2; 8 bases are a match to TRBD1. CDR1 is SGHAT, CDR2 FQNNGV, per germline. Trimming took 5 bases from V and 5 from J; bases not matched to a gene: 10. The CDR3 is 15 amino acids. CDR3 loop: CASSPLPGGAYGYTF. The CDR3 region has the DNA TGTGCCAGCAGCCCGCTACCAGGGGGCGCTTATGGCTACACCTTC.

The rearrangement uses TRBV7-9 and TRBJ2-7, with D possibly TRBD2 on 5 matching bases. The germline CDR1 and CDR2 sequences are SEHNR and FQNEAQ (reference sequence). The CDR3 has 14 residues. V was pared by 1 base and J by 6 bases, with 13 bases between. CDR3 bases: TGTGCCAGCAGCTTAGTTCGGGATTCAACCGAGCAGTACTTC. Translating it yields CASSLVRDSTEQYF. The whole variable domain, filled in from reference TRBV7-9 and TRBJ2-7, reads DTGVSQNPRHKITKRGQNVTFRCDPISEHNRLYWYRQTLGQGPEFLTYFQNEAQLEKSRLLSDRFSAERPKGSFSTLEIQRTEQGDSAMYLCASSLVRDSTEQYFGPGTRLTVT.

About this clone: A junction end diverges from the germline sequence, so it may reflect a read error. The sample contains more than one DNA sequence encoding this CDR3. The chain recombines TRBV13 with TRBJ1-2; a possible D gene is TRBD1 (5 bases). This CDR3 is 16 amino acids long. Germline V lookup: CDR1 PRHDT, CDR2 FYEKMQ (reference sequence). CDR3 bases: TGTGCCAGCAGCTTAGGGGAGACAGTAGCTAACTATGGCTATACCTTC. Translation: CASSLGETVANYGYTF.

This rearrangement joins TRBV6-5 to TRBJ1-4, with D possibly TRBD1 on 6 matching bases. The CDR3 is 14 amino acids. The germline V gene has CDR1 MNHEY and CDR2 SVGAGI. V was clipped by 6 bases and J by 1 base, with 9 bases between them. The CDR3 DNA follows: TGTGCCAGCAGGGGGGGGCGAACTAATGAAAAACTGTTTTTT. It translates to CASRGGRTNEKLFF.

This clone was seen once. V usage is TRBV20-1 and J usage is TRBJ2-3; D is unresolved. The CDR3 consists of 11 residues. Trimming took off 0 bases at V and 5 bases at J, with 3 bases between the two ends. Looked up from germline, CDR1 is DFQATT and CDR2 is SNEGSKA (reference sequence). CDR3 DNA: TGCAGTGCTAGAGATCTAGATACGCAGTATTTT. It translates to CSARDLDTQYF.

The chain has TRBV7-9 and TRBJ1-1; unclear D gene. Germline lookup yields CDR1 SEHNR and CDR2 FQNEAQ (reference sequence). The CDR3 has 13 residues. The V and J ends lost 8 bases and 7 bases respectively, with 17 bases between them. CDR3 loop: CASLRDSVGEAFF. The CDR3 coding sequence is TGTGCCAGCCTTAGAGACTCTGTTGGTGAAGCTTTCTTT.

The chain combines TRBV6-1 with TRBJ1-1; 11 positions match TRBD1. V shed 6 bases, J shed 1 base, and the junction held 1 base outside the gene matches. The CDR3 is 14 amino acids. Per germline, CDR1 MNHNS and CDR2 SASEGT. CDR3 region: CASRGQGGNTEAFF. CDR3 coding DNA: TGTGCCAGCAGGGGACAGGGGGGGAACACTGAAGCTTTCTTT.

This clone turned up a few times. CDR3 region: CASSLWGGGTYTGELFF. CDR3 in DNA: TGTGCCAGCAGCTTATGGGGTGGGGGGACGTACACCGGGGAGCTGTTTTTT. The chain recombines TRBV11-2 with TRBJ2-2; tentative D call: TRBD2 (6 bases). Germline CDR1 reads SGHAT; CDR2 reads FQNNGV. V lost 2 bases, J lost 3 bases, and 16 bases lay in between. The CDR3 sequence is 17 residues long. Looking up the rest from reference TRBV11-2 and TRBJ2-2 gives the full variable domain: EAGVAQSPRYKIIEKRQSVAFWCNPISGHATLYWYQQILGQGPKLLIQFQNNGVVDDSQLPKDRFSAERLKGVDSTLKIQPAKLEDSAVYLCASSLWGGGTYTGELFFGEGSRLTVL.

The DNA of the CDR3 is TGCGCCAGCCGACTAGCGGGGGGGCCGTCTGAGCAGTTCTTC. Protein sequence: CASRLAGGPSEQFF. This chain connects TRBV5-1 to TRBJ2-1; TRBD2 matches 14 bases. The CDR3 loop spans 14 amino acids. The ends lost 7 bases at V and 9 bases at J; junction bases unmatched: 6. Germline values: CDR1 SGHRS, CDR2 YFSETQ.

This rearrangement joins TRBV27 to TRBJ2-7, with 9 bases matching TRBD1. The V gene end was trimmed by 0 bases and the J gene end by 2 bases; junction bases not matched to a gene: 5. Germline assignment: CDR1 MNHEY and CDR2 SMNVEV (reference sequence). The CDR3 is made up of 16 amino acids. As DNA, the CDR3 is TGTGCCAGCAGTTTATCGAGGGGACAGGGTACCTACGAGCAGTACTTC. This codes for CASSLSRGQGTYEQYF.